This T cell receptor (beta chain) is drawn from a study of cytomegalovirus exposure and HLA in healthy donors. Study conclusions and caveats: Later analysis suggested links between common viral pathogens and several top significant clusters. For most TCR beta V segments, an earlier analysis put the productive rate at about 90% or about 30% of the time.

Vbeta (60) and Jbeta (13) primers were used in the PCR. Sequenced by immunoSEQ multiplex PCR; TCRdb stores in-frame clones only, minus some. The sample contains around 32,000 clones, roughly 44% of which appear only once. This clone has just a few counts. What it binds is unknown. The CDR3 loop spans 14 amino acids. V gene TRBV21-1 combines with J gene TRBJ2-6; the table calls TRBD1, which could not be checked here. TRBV21-1 constitutes a pseudogene. The sequencing sample was made of PBMCs. The receptor was isolated from a woman in her 50s in good health and CMV-seronegative. CDR3 DNA: TGTGCCAGCAGCGCCAAATGGGGCCTGGCAGGCCTGACTTTC. Amino acids: CASSAKWGLAGLTF.